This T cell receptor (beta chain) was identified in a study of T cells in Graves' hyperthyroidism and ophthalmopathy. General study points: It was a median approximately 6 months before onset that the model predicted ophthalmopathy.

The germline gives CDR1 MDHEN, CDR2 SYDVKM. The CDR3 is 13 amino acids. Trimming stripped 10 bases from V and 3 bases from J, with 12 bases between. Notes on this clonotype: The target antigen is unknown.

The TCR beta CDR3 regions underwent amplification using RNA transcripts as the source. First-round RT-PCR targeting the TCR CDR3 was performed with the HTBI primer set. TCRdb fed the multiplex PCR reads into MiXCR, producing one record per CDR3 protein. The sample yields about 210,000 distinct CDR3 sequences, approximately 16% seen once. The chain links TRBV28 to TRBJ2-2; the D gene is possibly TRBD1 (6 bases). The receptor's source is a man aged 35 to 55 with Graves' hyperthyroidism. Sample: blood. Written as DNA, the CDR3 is TGTGCCACCGGGACAATGGACACCGGGGAGCTGTTTTTT. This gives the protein CATGTMDTGELFF.